The 22 T cell receptor beta chains in this list originate from one sample, sequenced in a study of T cell responses to AZD1222 COVID-19 vaccine. Libraries were prepared by immunoSEQ multiplex PCR; TCRdb keeps only in-frame clonotypes and omits some of them. The sample carries some 180,000 clones, 85% to 95% recorded once. The source was peripheral blood, collected 28 days after the second AZD1222 dose. Every receptor here comes from an adult who received the AZD1222 COVID-19 vaccine.

The chain is built from TRBV27 and TRBJ2-7; D is perhaps TRBD2 (6 bases). Germline CDR1 MNHEY, CDR2 SMNVEV (reference sequence). The CDR3 spans 14 residues. The ends were cut back, 3 bases at V and 2 bases at J, with 11 bases in the middle. CDR3 loop: CASSLAGPTYEQYF. The CDR3, as DNA: TGTGCCAGCAGTTTGGCGGGACCTACCTACGAGCAGTACTTC.

The sample holds one count of this clone. V and J are TRBV12-3 or TRBV12-4 and TRBJ1-1; 7 bases are a match to TRBD1. The length of the CDR3 is 13 residues. V lost 6 bases, J lost 3 bases, and 4 bases stayed unmatched. The CDR3 protein is CASSRDSHTEAFF. CDR3 DNA: TGTGCCAGCAGCCGGGACAGCCACACTGAAGCTTTCTTT.

The chain links TRBV6-6 to TRBJ2-1, with a weak D call TRBD2 (5 bases). The CDR3 is 13 amino acids. Germline V gives CDR1 MNHNY, CDR2 SVGAGI (reference sequence). Trimming took 1 base from V and 5 from J, leaving 6 bases between them. CDR3 region: CASSYFSDNEQFF. The CDR3 DNA is TGTGCCAGCAGTTACTTTAGCGACAATGAGCAGTTCTTC.

This clone was found once. V usage is TRBV3-1 (or the pseudogene TRBV3-2) and J usage is TRBJ1-5; possibly TRBD1 for D (5 bases). The CDR3 has 14 residues. Germline V gene sequence: CDR1 LGHDT, CDR2 YNNKEL (reference sequence). Deletions cut 1 base from V and 9 bases from J, with 13 bases between. The CDR3 sequence: CASSQGAGRWPQHF. In DNA form, the CDR3 reads TGTGCCAGCAGCCAAGGGGCAGGGAGGTGGCCCCAGCATTTT.

The J gene is TRBJ2-2, the V gene TRBV29-1, with D uncertain. V shed 3 bases and J shed 6 bases, with 5 bases lying between them. CDR1 is SQVTM and CDR2 is ANQGSEA in the germline V gene. The CDR3 has 11 residues. The CDR3, as DNA: TGCAGCGTTGAGCGAGCCGGGGAGCTGTTTTTT. Protein: CSVERAGELFF.

This rearrangement joins TRBV18 to TRBJ1-4; 10 bases line up with TRBD1. Per germline, CDR1 KGHSH and CDR2 LQKENI. V was pared by 2 bases and J by 4 bases, with 4 bases of the junction left unmatched. CDR3 size: 16 residues. The CDR3 spells CASSPGQGVFNEKLFF. DNA of the CDR3: TGTGCCAGCTCACCAGGACAGGGGGTCTTTAATGAAAAACTGTTTTTT.

The chain uses TRBV7-3 and TRBJ2-1, with D unclear. Germline V gene lookup returns CDR1 SGHTA and CDR2 FQGTGA. Trimming removed 2 bases at V and 5 bases at J, with 4 bases between. The CDR3 sequence is 12 residues long. Here the CDR3 DNA reads TGTGCCAGCAGCTTAGACAACAATGAGCAGTTCTTC. It encodes CASSLDNNEQFF.

The rearrangement links TRBV2 to TRBJ1-5; possibly TRBD1 for D (6 bases). Trimming stripped 5 bases from V and 0 bases from J, with 14 bases between. Germline assignment: CDR1 SNHLY and CDR2 FYNNEI. This CDR3 is built from 16 residues. CDR3 coding DNA: TGTGCCAGCAGTCCAAGACAGGCCTATAGCAATCAGCCCCAGCATTTT. Amino acid sequence: CASSPRQAYSNQPQHF.

This sequence joins TRBV6-5 and TRBJ1-4; D is undetermined. The CDR3 spans 14 residues. V was clipped by 6 bases and J by 0 bases, with 8 bases between them. Germline CDR1 and CDR2: MNHEY and SVGAGI. DNA of the CDR3: TGTGCCAGCAGAATGGAGGCAACTAATGAAAAACTGTTTTTT. As protein: CASRMEATNEKLFF.

The chain combines TRBV5-1 with TRBJ2-5, with D unresolved. Trimming left V 2 bases short and J 3 bases short, with 5 bases between. Germline V gives CDR1 SGHRS, CDR2 YFSETQ. The CDR3 extends over 12 amino acids. This CDR3 reads CASSFTEETQYF. The CDR3 DNA sequence: TGCGCCAGCAGCTTCACAGAAGAGACCCAGTACTTC.

The rearrangement uses TRBV27 and TRBJ2-1, with 8 bases aligning to TRBD1. The J segment lost 0 bases and the V segment lost 5 bases, leaving 3 bases of the junction unmatched. The CDR3 extends over 15 amino acids. Germline CDR1 is MNHEY and CDR2 is SMNVEV (reference sequence). The CDR3 spells CASSPQGASYNEQFF. DNA for the CDR3: TGTGCCAGCAGTCCCCAGGGGGCCTCCTACAATGAGCAGTTCTTC.

J is TRBJ1-2 and V is TRBV5-1; the D gene is possibly TRBD1 (5 bases). V was pared by 3 bases and J by 2 bases, with 8 bases between. Per germline, CDR1 SGHRS and CDR2 YFSETQ. The CDR3 has 13 residues. The CDR3, as DNA: TGCGCCAGCAGCTCTTCAGGGAACTATGGCTACACCTTC. This sequence encodes CASSSSGNYGYTF.

The chain joins TRBV12-3 or TRBV12-4 to TRBJ1-3; D gene ambiguous. Trimming removed 8 bases from V and 0 bases from J, with 8 bases in between. The CDR3 runs 13 residues. In nucleotides, the CDR3 is TGTGCCAGCCAAGCGAACTCTGGAAACACCATATATTTT. As protein: CASQANSGNTIYF.

The V gene is TRBV21-1, the J gene TRBJ1-2; the tabulated D call, TRBD1, remains unverified against the DNA. TRBV21-1 is termed a pseudogene. The CDR3 covers 16 residues. The CDR3 nucleotides read TGTGCCAGCAGCACGATAAGACAGGGTTCTAACTATGGCTACACCTTC. Translated, it gives CASSTIRQGSNYGYTF.

J is TRBJ1-1 and V is TRBV29-1, with D hard to call. Trimming removed 4 bases at V and 0 bases at J, with 15 bases between. This CDR3 has 15 amino acids. Germline loops: CDR1 SQVTM, CDR2 ANQGSEA. The CDR3 DNA sequence: TGCAGCGTTGCAAGGGTCGGGGTTTTGAACACTGAAGCTTTCTTT. This encodes CSVARVGVLNTEAFF.

This chain joins TRBV2 and TRBJ2-7, with 7 nucleotides matching TRBD1. Germline V lookup: CDR1 SNHLY, CDR2 FYNNEI. V trimming: 5 bases; J trimming: 3 bases; junction bases outside the gene matches: 7. This CDR3 is built from 14 residues. The CDR3 is CASSLDRLNYEQYF. The CDR3 DNA follows: TGTGCCAGCAGTCTGGACAGGCTTAACTACGAGCAGTACTTC.

V gene TRBV15 combines with J gene TRBJ2-5, with TRBD2 matching over 8 bases. Germline V gene lookup returns CDR1 LNHNV and CDR2 YYDKDF (reference sequence). V was clipped by 4 bases and J by 6 bases; unmatched bases: 7. The CDR3 sequence is 14 residues long. The CDR3 bases are TGTGCCACCAGCATTAGCCTAGCGGGCCAGACCCAGTACTTC. Encoded protein: CATSISLAGQTQYF.

This clone was recorded once. The chain links TRBV29-1 to TRBJ1-2; tentatively, D is TRBD1 (6 bases). Between the trimmed V and J ends, which lost 4 bases and 8 bases, there was a span of 17 bases. The CDR3 length is 13 residues. Germline values: CDR1 SQVTM, CDR2 ANQGSEA. CDR3 sequence reads: CSVGEVRTVGYTF. The CDR3 DNA follows: TGCAGCGTTGGAGAAGTTCGGACAGTCGGCTACACCTTC.

V usage is TRBV28 and J usage is TRBJ1-1, with TRBD1 matching over 7 bases. V trimming: 7 bases; J trimming: 4 bases; junction bases outside the gene matches: 21. The CDR3 extends over 18 amino acids. Germline V CDR1 and CDR2: MDHEN, SYDVKM. The CDR3 nucleotides are TGTGCCAGCATCCTGTCACAGGTACAGGGGTACGAGGGCACTGAAGCTTTCTTT. Translating gives CASILSQVQGYEGTEAFF.

A single count supports this clone. The chain combines TRBV27 with TRBJ2-7; a weak D match, TRBD2 (6 bases). The CDR3 is 14 residues long. V was cut by 1 base and J by 3 bases, with 10 bases left in between. Germline CDR1 is MNHEY and CDR2 is SMNVEV (reference sequence). The CDR3 protein is CASSLWGSGYEQYF. The CDR3, as DNA: TGTGCCAGCAGTTTATGGGGTAGCGGCTACGAGCAGTACTTC.

This chain uses TRBV5-1 with TRBJ2-7, with 14 bases that match TRBD2. Trimming cost V 4 bases and J 5 bases; bases outside gene matches: 5. Germline lookup yields CDR1 SGHRS and CDR2 YFSETQ. This CDR3 contains 15 residues. CDR3 coding DNA: TGCGCCAGCAGCAGGGGACTAGCGGGAGTGGACGAGCAGTACTTC. This translates into CASSRGLAGVDEQYF.

The chain recombines TRBV5-1 with TRBJ1-1, with 7 bases lining up with TRBD1. Germline V gene lookup returns CDR1 SGHRS and CDR2 YFSETQ. The CDR3 extends over 15 amino acids. The trim removed 1 base at V and 6 bases at J, leaving 9 bases unmatched. The CDR3 nucleotides are TGCGCCAGCAGCTTGAGAAATCAGGGGGGCGCTGAAGCTTTCTTT. Its protein is CASSLRNQGGAEAFF.